Here is one T cell receptor beta chain with its context. The antigen is undetermined. The protocol was immunoSEQ multiplex PCR, while the TCRdb copy is restricted to in-frame clones and leaves out a portion. The sample holds 1.5 million to 2.5 million clones; less than 95% are singletons and the top ten take more than 0.95%. This sample was included in a study of shared clonotypes between healthy human individuals. Study-wide context: CD4 naive and CD4 memory each took three plates per donor, while CD8 naive took two and CD8 memory one.

Naivety among CD8 cells was defined by CD45RO negativity and positive CCR7 selection, thereby excluding terminally differentiated effector memory CD45RA+ cells. Regarding the study as a whole: Naive CD4 clonotypes overlapped across a handful of donors at roughly 5.1%.

With 1 base removed from V and 2 bases from J, the gap between germline ends came to 8 bases. This CDR3 comprises 15 residues. The germline CDR1 and CDR2 sequences are SGHAT and FQNNGV. This clonotype was sampled from a man in his late teens or twenties in good health. Specimen: naive CD8+ T cells sorted from blood. The chain combines TRBV11-2 with TRBJ2-2; no clear D. CDR3 sequence: CASSLAPRNTGELFF. CDR3 coding DNA: TGTGCCAGCAGCTTAGCCCCCAGAAACACCGGGGAGCTGTTTTTT.